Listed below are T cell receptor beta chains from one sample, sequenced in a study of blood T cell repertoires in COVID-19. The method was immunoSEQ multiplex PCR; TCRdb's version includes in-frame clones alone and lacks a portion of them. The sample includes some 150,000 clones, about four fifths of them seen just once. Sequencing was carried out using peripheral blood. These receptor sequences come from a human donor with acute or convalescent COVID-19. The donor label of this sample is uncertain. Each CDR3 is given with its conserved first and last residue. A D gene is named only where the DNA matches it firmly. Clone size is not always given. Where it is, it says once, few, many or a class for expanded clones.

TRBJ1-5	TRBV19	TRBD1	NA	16	CASTPQGARSNQPQHF	TGTGCCAGTACCCCCCAGGGGGCCAGGAGCAATCAGCCCCAGCATTTT
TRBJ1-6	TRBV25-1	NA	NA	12	CASSIVNSPLHF	TGTGCCAGCTCTATAGTTAATTCACCCCTCCACTTT
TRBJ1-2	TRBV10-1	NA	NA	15	CASSPTKGAGYGYTF	TGCGCCAGCAGCCCAACCAAAGGAGCGGGCTATGGCTACACCTTC
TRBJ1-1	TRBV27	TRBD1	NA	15	CASRLLGQGGTEAFF	TGTGCCAGCAGGCTCCTGGGACAGGGGGGCACTGAAGCTTTCTTT
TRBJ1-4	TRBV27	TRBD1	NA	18	CASSPEAQGATLREKLFF	TGTGCCAGCAGTCCCGAGGCTCAGGGGGCGACCCTACGGGAAAAACTGTTTTTT
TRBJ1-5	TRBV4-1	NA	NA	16	CASSQAMTVLNQPQHF	TGCGCCAGCAGCCAAGCTATGACAGTACTCAATCAGCCCCAGCATTTT
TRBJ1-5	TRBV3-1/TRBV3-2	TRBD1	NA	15	CASSQGDRAGQPQHF	TGTGCCAGCAGCCAAGGGGACAGGGCGGGTCAGCCCCAGCATTTT
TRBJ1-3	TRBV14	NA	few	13	CASSFGGRNTIYF	TGTGCCAGCAGCTTCGGGGGGAGAAACACCATATATTTT
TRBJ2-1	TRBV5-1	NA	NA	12	CASSLDGGEQFF	TGCGCCAGCAGCTTGGACGGAGGTGAGCAGTTCTTC
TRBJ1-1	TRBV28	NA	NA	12	CASSWRNTEAFF	TGTGCCAGCAGTTGGAGAAACACTGAAGCTTTCTTT
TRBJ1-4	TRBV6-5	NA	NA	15	CASSYAGGGYEKLFF	TGTGCCAGCAGTTACGCTGGGGGGGGCTACGAAAAACTGTTTTTT
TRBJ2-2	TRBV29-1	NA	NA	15	CSVGWRADGTGELFF	TGCAGCGTTGGCTGGCGGGCGGACGGCACCGGGGAGCTGTTTTTT
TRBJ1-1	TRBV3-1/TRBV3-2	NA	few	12	CASSSTDTKAFF	TGTGCCAGCAGCTCTACTGACACAAAAGCTTTCTTT
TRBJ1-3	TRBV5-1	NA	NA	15	CASSLGRSSGNTIYF	TGCGCCAGCAGCTTGGGACGGAGCTCTGGAAACACCATATATTTT
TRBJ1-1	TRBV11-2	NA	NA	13	CASSLKTLTEAFF	TGTGCCAGCAGCTTAAAGACCTTGACAGAAGCTTTCTTT
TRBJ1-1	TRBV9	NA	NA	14	CASSLLGWNTEAFF	TGTGCCAGCAGCCTTCTCGGTTGGAACACTGAAGCTTTCTTT
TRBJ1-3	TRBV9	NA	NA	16	CASSPEGGLRGNTIYF	TGTGCCAGCAGCCCTGAAGGGGGTTTAAGAGGAAACACCATATATTTT
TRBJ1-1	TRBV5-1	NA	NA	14	CASSSKSGNTEAFF	TGCGCCAGCAGCTCTAAATCGGGGAACACTGAAGCTTTCTTT
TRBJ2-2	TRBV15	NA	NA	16	CATSRGSGSRTGELFF	TGTGCCACCAGCAGGGGGAGCGGGTCAAGGACCGGGGAGCTGTTTTTT
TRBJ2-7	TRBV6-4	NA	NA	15	CASSPLPDGSHEQYF	TGTGCCAGCAGTCCCCTACCGGACGGGAGCCACGAGCAGTACTTC
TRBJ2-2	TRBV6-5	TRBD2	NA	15	CASTGGGMKAGELFF	TGTGCCAGCACCGGCGGGGGGATGAAGGCCGGGGAGCTGTTTTTT
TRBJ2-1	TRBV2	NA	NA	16	CASTEKGLRGGIEQFF	TGTGCCAGCACAGAGAAGGGCCTTCGTGGGGGGATAGAGCAGTTCTTC
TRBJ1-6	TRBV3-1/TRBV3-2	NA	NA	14	CASSQGGRGSPLHF	TGTGCCAGCAGCCAGGGAGGGAGAGGATCACCCCTCCACTTT
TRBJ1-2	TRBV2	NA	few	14	CASSEVQDYYGYTF	TGTGCCAGCAGTGAAGTACAAGATTACTATGGCTACACCTTC
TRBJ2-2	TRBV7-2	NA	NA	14	CASSSPGNTGELFF	TGTGCCAGCAGCTCCCCGGGGAACACCGGGGAGCTGTTTTTT
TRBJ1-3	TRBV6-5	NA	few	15	CASSYSWGAGNTIYF	TGTGCCAGCAGTTACTCGTGGGGGGCTGGAAACACCATATATTTT
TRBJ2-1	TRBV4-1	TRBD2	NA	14	CASRAGGKNNEQFF	TGCGCCAGCAGAGCGGGGGGAAAAAACAATGAGCAGTTCTTC
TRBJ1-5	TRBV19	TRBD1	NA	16	CASTNMGQGAVQPQHF	TGTGCCAGTACCAATATGGGACAGGGGGCGGTTCAGCCCCAGCATTTT
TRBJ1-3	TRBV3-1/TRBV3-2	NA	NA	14	CASSPQASGNTIYF	TGTGCCAGCAGCCCGCAGGCCTCTGGAAACACCATATATTTT
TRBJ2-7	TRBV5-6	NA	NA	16	CASSSEGGEGRFEQYF	TGTGCCAGCAGCTCAGAGGGGGGGGAGGGACGATTCGAGCAGTACTTC
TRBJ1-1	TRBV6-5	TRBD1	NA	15	CASWDRGGGSTEAFF	TGTGCCAGCTGGGACAGGGGGGGTGGGAGCACTGAAGCTTTCTTT
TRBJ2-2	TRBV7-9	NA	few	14	CASSGRDPTGELFF	TGTGCCAGCAGCGGGCGGGACCCCACCGGGGAGCTGTTTTTT
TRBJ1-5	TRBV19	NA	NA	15	CASSIPWTGNQPQHF	TGTGCCAGTAGTATCCCCTGGACAGGCAATCAGCCCCAGCATTTT
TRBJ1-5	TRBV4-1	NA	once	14	CASSLQGSNQPQHF	TGCGCCAGCAGCCTTCAGGGTAGCAATCAGCCCCAGCATTTT
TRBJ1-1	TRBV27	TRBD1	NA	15	CASSFGDRANTEAFF	TGTGCCAGCAGTTTTGGGGACAGGGCGAACACTGAAGCTTTCTTT
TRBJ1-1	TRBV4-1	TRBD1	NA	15	CASSPRTGLNTEAFF	TGCGCCAGCAGCCCCCGGACAGGCCTGAACACTGAAGCTTTCTTT
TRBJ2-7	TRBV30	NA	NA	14	CAWRKHSSSYEQYF	TGTGCCTGGAGGAAACATTCCAGCTCCTACGAGCAGTACTTC
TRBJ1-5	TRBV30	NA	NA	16	CAWRDGRHGGNQPQHF	TGTGCCTGGAGAGATGGGAGACATGGGGGCAATCAGCCCCAGCATTTT
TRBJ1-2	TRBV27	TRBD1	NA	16	CASSPRTGGVNYGYTF	TGTGCCAGCAGTCCCAGGACAGGGGGCGTAAACTATGGCTACACCTTC
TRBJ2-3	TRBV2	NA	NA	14	CASRSAGFSDTQYF	TGTGCCAGCAGATCCGCGGGGTTTTCAGATACGCAGTATTTT
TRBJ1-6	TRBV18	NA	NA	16	CASSPARAVYNSPLHF	TGTGCCAGCTCACCAGCGAGGGCAGTTTATAATTCACCCCTCCACTTT
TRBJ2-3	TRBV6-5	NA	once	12	CASSRGAEAQYF	TGTGCCAGCAGTCGAGGAGCGGAAGCGCAGTATTTT
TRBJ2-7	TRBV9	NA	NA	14	CASSVGGSSYEQYF	TGTGCCAGCAGCGTAGGAGGGAGCTCCTACGAGCAGTACTTC
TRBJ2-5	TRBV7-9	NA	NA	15	CASSLGTVGGETQYF	TGTGCCAGCAGCTTAGGGACAGTCGGCGGGGAGACCCAGTACTTC
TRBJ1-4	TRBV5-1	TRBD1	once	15	CASSPDRGIGEKLFF	TGCGCCAGCAGCCCCGACAGGGGTATCGGTGAAAAACTGTTTTTT
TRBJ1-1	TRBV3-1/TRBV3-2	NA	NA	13	CASSHRERTEAFF	TGTGCCAGCAGCCATCGAGAAAGAACTGAAGCTTTCTTT
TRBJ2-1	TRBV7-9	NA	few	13	CASSSPTYNEQFF	TGTGCCAGCAGCTCGCCGACTTACAATGAGCAGTTCTTC
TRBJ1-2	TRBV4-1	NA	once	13	CASSQDLQYGYTF	TGCGCCAGCAGCCAAGACCTTCAGTATGGCTACACCTTC
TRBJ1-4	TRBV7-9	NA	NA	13	CASTPDSYEKLFF	TGTGCCAGCACCCCCGACAGTTATGAAAAACTGTTTTTT
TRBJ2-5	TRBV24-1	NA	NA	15	CATSDSAGSQETQYF	TGTGCCACCAGTGATTCGGCAGGCTCACAAGAGACCCAGTACTTC
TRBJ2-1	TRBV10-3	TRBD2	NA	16	CAIRPWRGEGYNEQFF	TGTGCCATCAGGCCCTGGCGGGGGGAGGGCTACAATGAGCAGTTCTTC
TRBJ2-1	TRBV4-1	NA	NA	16	CASSQPPRGLRNEQFF	TGCGCCAGCAGCCAACCCCCCAGGGGCTTGCGTAATGAGCAGTTCTTC
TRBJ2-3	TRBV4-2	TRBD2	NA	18	CASSLRTSGGRGMDTQYF	TGTGCCAGCAGCCTCCGGACTAGCGGGGGCCGGGGTATGGATACGCAGTATTTT
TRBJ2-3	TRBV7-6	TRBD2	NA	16	CASSLEGSGGTDTQYF	TGTGCCAGCAGCTTAGAGGGTAGCGGGGGCACAGATACGCAGTATTTT
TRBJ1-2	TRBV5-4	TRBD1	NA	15	CASSLSSGGYYGYTF	TGTGCCAGCAGCTTGAGTTCAGGGGGGTACTATGGCTACACCTTC
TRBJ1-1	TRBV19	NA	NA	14	CASSWGPRGTEAFF	TGTGCCAGTAGTTGGGGGCCCCGGGGCACTGAAGCTTTCTTT
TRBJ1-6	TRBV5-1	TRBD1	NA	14	CASSLTGVRSPLHF	TGCGCCAGCAGCTTAACAGGGGTTCGTTCACCCCTCCACTTT
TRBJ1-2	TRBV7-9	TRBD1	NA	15	CASSPDRGPNYGYTF	TGTGCCAGCAGCCCCGACAGGGGGCCTAACTATGGCTACACCTTC
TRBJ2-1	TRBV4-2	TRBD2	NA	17	CASSPSGPSGGYNEQFF	TGTGCCAGCAGCCCCTCCGGGCCTAGCGGGGGGTACAATGAGCAGTTCTTC